This T cell receptor beta chain was found in a study of T cell responses to AZD1222 COVID-19 vaccine. General study results and limits: Within unmutated variant regions lay the reported targets of nearly half of spike-specific TCRs. Spike-specific TCR breadth and depth were elevated following two AZD1222 doses. Clonal diversity may have been underestimated, and the donors were mostly white British, with more females than males. Seropositive at baseline were only a handful of AZD1222 recipients.

Only in-frame clones appear in the TCRdb table, and some are missing; sequencing was by immunoSEQ multiplex PCR. The sample contains 100,000 or so clones, about 88% of which appear only once. Trimming at V came to 6 bases and at J to 6 bases, leaving 3 bases not matched to a gene. CDR3 length: 12 amino acids. Germline V gene data show CDR1 as MNHEY and CDR2 as SMNVEV (reference sequence). This clone was seen only once. Its target is unknown. The sequence derives from an adult in good health. The chain recombines TRBV27 with TRBJ2-7; 9 nucleotides agree with TRBD1. The sequences come from peripheral blood, collected on day 0 of AZD1222 vaccination. CDR3: CASRMDRGEQYF. In DNA form, the CDR3 reads TGTGCCAGCAGGATGGACAGGGGCGAGCAGTACTTC.